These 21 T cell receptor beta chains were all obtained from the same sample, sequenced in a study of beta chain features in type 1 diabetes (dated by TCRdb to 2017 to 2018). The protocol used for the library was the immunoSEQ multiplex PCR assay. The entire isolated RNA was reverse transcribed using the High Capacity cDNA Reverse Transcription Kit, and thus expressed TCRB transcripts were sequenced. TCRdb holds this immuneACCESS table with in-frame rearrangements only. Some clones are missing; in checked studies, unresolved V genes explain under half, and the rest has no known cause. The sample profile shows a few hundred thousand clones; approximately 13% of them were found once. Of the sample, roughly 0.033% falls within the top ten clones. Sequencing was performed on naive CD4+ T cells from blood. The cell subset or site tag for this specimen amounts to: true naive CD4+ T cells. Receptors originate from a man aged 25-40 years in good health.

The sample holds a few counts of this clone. CDR3 amino acids: CASSLRPSSYNEQFF. CDR3 coding DNA: TGTGCCAGCAGCCTGAGACCTAGCTCCTACAATGAGCAGTTCTTC. V usage is TRBV7-9 and J usage is TRBJ2-1; no clear D. CDR1 and CDR2 (germline): SEHNR, FQNEAQ (reference sequence). The CDR3 sequence is 15 residues long. The V gene lost 5 bases and the J gene lost 0 bases, with 11 bases spanning the gap.

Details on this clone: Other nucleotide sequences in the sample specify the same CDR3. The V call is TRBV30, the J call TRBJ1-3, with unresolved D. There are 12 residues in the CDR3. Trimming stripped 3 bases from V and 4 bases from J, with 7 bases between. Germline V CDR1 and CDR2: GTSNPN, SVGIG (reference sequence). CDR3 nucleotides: TGTGCCTGGAGGGGTTCAGGAAACACCATATATTTT. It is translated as CAWRGSGNTIYF.

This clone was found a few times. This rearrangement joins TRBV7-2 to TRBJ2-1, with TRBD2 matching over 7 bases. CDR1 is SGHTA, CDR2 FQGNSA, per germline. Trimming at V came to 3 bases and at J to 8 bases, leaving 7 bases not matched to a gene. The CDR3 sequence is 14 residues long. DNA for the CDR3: TGTGCCAGCAGCTTCCAGGCGGGAGTCGATGAGCAGTTCTTC. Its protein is CASSFQAGVDEQFF. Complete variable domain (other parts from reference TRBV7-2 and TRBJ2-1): GAGVSQSPSNKVTEKGKDVELRCDPISGHTALYWYRQSLGQGLEFLIYFQGNSAPDKSGLPSDRFSAERTGGSVSTLTIQRTQQEDSAVYLCASSFQAGVDEQFFGPGTRLTVL.

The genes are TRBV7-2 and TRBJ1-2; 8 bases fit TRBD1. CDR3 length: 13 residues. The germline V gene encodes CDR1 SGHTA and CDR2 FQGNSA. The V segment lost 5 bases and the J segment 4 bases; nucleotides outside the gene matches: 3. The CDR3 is CASSTGTGYGYTF. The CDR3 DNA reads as TGTGCCAGCAGCACCGGGACAGGCTATGGCTACACCTTC.

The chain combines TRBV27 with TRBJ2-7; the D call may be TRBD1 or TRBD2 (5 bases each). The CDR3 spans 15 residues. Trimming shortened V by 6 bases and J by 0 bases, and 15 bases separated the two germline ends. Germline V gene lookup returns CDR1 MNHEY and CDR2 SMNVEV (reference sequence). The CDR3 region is CASSSLGESSYEQYV. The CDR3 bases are TGTGCCAGCAGCTCTCTGGGGGAGAGCTCCTACGAGCAGTACGTC.

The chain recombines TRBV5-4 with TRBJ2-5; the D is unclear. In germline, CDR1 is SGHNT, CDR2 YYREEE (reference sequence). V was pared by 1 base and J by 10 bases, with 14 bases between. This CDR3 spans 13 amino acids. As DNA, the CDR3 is TGTGCCAGCAGCTTGCTGCTCGAGAGAGGCCAGTACTTC. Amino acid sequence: CASSLLLERGQYF.

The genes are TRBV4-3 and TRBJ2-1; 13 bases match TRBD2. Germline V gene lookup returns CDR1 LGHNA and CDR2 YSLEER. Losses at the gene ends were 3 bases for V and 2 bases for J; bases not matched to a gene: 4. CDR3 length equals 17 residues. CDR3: CASSQGTSGRAYNEQFF. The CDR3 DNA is TGCGCCAGCAGCCAGGGCACTAGCGGGAGGGCCTACAATGAGCAGTTCTTC.

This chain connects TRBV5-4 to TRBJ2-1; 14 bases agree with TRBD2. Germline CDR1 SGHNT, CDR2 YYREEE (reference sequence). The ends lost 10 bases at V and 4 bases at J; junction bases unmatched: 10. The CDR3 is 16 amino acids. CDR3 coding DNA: TGTGCCGCGGGACTAGCGGGAGCAAGGTCTTACAATGAGCAGTTCTTC. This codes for CAAGLAGARSYNEQFF.

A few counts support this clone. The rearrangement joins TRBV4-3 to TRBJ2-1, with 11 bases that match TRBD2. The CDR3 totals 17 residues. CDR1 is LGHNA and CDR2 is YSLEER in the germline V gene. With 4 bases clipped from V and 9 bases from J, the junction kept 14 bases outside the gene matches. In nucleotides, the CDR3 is TGCGCCAGCAGCCCACGAATAATGACTAGCGGGATAGGTGAGCAGTTCTTC. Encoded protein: CASSPRIMTSGIGEQFF.

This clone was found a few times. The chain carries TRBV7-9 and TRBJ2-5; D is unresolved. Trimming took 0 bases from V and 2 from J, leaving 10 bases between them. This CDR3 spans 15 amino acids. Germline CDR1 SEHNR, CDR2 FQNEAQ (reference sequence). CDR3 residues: CASSLAHRRQETQYF. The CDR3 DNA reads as TGTGCCAGCAGCTTAGCGCATCGACGGCAAGAGACCCAGTACTTC.

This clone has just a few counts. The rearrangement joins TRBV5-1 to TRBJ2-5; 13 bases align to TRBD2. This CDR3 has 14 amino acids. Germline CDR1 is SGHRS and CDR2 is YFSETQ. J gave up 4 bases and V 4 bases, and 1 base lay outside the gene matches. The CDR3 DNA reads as TGCGCCAGCAGCCGGACTAGCGGGGGAGAGACCCAGTACTTC. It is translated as CASSRTSGGETQYF.

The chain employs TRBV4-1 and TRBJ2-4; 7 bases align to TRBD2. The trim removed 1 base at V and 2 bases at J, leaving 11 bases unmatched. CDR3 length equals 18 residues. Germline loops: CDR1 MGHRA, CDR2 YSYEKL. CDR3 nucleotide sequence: TGCGCCAGCAGCCAAGGTCCCTTACGGGAGGCCACCAAAAACATTCAGTACTTC. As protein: CASSQGPLREATKNIQYF.

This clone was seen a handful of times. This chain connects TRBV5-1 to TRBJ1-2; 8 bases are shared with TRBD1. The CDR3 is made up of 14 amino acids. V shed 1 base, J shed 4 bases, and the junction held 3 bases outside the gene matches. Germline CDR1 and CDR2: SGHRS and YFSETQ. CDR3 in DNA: TGCGCCAGCAGCTTGCCCGGACAGGGCTATGGCTACACCTTC. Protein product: CASSLPGQGYGYTF.

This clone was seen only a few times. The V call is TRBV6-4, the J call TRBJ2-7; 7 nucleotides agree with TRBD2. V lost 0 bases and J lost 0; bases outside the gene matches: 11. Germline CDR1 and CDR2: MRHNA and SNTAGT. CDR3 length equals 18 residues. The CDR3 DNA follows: TGTGCCAGCAGTGACTCTCCTAGCGGAGCAGGTAGCTCCTACGAGCAGTACGTC. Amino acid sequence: CASSDSPSGAGSSYEQYV.

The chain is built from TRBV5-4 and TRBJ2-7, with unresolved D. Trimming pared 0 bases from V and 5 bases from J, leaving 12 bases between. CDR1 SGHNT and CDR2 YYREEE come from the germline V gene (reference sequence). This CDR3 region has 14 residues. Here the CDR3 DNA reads TGTGCCAGCAGCTTGGGATTGACTCCAGACGAGCAGTACGTC. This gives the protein CASSLGLTPDEQYV.

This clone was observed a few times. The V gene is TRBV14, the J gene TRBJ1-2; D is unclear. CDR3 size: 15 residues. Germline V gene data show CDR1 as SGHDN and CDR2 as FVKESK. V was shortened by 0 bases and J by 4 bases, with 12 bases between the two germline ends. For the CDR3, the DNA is TGTGCCAGCAGCCAAGAGTCCTGGATTCCCTATGGCTACACCTTC. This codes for CASSQESWIPYGYTF.

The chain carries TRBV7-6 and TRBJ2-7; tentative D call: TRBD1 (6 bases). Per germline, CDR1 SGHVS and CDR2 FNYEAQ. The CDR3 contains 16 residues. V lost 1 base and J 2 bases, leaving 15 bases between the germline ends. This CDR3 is CASSLEARTAAYEQYF. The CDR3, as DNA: TGTGCCAGCAGCTTAGAGGCTCGGACAGCTGCCTACGAGCAGTACTTC. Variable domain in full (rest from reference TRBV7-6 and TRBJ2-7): GAGVSQSPRYKVTKRGQDVALRCDPISGHVSLYWYRQALGQGPEFLTYFNYEAQQDKSGLPNDRFSAERPEGSISTLTIQRTEQRDSAMYRCASSLEARTAAYEQYFGPGTRLTVT.

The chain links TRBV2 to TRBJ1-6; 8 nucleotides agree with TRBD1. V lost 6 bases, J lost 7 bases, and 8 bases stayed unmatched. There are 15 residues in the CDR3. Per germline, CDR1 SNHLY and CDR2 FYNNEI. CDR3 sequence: CASRGGQVLNSPLHF. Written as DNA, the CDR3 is TGTGCCAGCAGGGGGGGACAGGTCTTGAATTCACCCCTCCACTTT.

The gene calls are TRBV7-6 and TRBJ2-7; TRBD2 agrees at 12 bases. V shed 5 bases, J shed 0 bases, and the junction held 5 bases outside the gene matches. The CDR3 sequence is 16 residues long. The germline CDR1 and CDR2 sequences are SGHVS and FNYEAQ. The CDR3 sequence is CASSILAGGSSYEQYF. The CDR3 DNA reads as TGTGCCAGCAGCATACTAGCGGGGGGATCCTCCTACGAGCAGTACTTC.

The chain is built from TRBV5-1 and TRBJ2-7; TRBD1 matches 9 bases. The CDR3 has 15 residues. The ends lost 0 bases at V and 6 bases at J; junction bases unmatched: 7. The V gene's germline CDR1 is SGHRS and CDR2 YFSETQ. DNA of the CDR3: TGCGCCAGCAGCTTGGGAGCGGGACAGGGCCGCGAGCAGTACTTC. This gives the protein CASSLGAGQGREQYF.

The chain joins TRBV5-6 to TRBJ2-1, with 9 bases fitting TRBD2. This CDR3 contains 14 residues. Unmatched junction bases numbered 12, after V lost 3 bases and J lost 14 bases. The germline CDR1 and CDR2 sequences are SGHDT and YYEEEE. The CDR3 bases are TGTGCCAGCAGCTCATTCGGGTTAGCGGGGGATAAGTTCTTC. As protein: CASSSFGLAGDKFF.